A selection of T cell receptor beta chains follows, all from one sample in a study of T-cell reconstitution after alpha-beta-depleted transplantation in children. TCRdb processed the PCR reads anew with MiXCR; each CDR3 protein has one entry. The sample includes 640,000 or so distinct CDR3 sequences, approximately 17% seen only once; the top ten take about 1.1%. The source material was PBMCs from the stem cell graft donor, sampled from the stem cell graft. The receptors were gathered from a human donor who donated a stem cell graft to a child with acute myeloid leukemia. CDR3s include the opening cysteine and the closing phenylalanine or tryptophan. Each record gives: clone size, J gene, D gene, V gene, CDR3 protein, CDR3 DNA. D genes are given only for firm matches. A clone size is listed for some rows: how often the clone was seen (once, few, many), or a class if it is expanded.

.	TRBJ1-5	.	TRBV4-3	CASSQDYGGGNQPQHF	TGCGCCAGCAGCCAAGATTACGGGGGAGGGAACCAGCCCCAGCATTTT
many	TRBJ2-2	.	TRBV7-9	CASSLPTGELFF	TGTGCCAGCAGTCTACCTACCGGGGAGCTGTTTTTT
few	TRBJ2-1	TRBD1	TRBV7-6	CASSLSTGFNEQFF	TGTGCCAGCAGCTTATCGACAGGGTTTAATGAGCAGTTCTTC
many	TRBJ2-3	TRBD2	TRBV4-2	CASSPRTSGGEGTDTQYF	TGTGCCAGCAGCCCCCGGACTAGCGGGGGGGAAGGGACAGATACGCAGTATTTT
.	TRBJ1-4	.	TRBV3-1	CASSQDSGSYGGKLFF	TGTGCCAGCAGCCAAGATTCGGGAAGTTACGGTGGAAAACTGTTTTTT
few	TRBJ1-2	.	TRBV6-2/TRBV6-3	CASSLGPTNYGYTF	TGTGCCAGCAGTTTGGGCCCCACTAACTATGGCTACACCTTC
.	TRBJ2-3	.	TRBV7-9	CASSYKGGDTQYF	TGTGCCAGCAGCTACAAGGGTGGAGATACGCAGTATTTT
many	TRBJ1-1	TRBD1	TRBV12-3/TRBV12-4	CASSLQGANTEAFF	TGTGCCAGCAGTCTTCAGGGGGCGAACACTGAAGCTTTCTTT
many	TRBJ1-6	.	TRBV6-5	CASSPLSSYNSPLHF	TGTGCCAGCAGTCCTCTGAGCTCCTATAATTCACCCCTCCACTTT
few	TRBJ2-3	.	TRBV5-1	CASSLNGGAVTDTQYF	TGCGCCAGCAGCTTGAATGGTGGAGCAGTCACAGATACGCAGTATTTT
many	TRBJ2-2	.	TRBV20-1	CSAKGPNTGELFF	TGCAGTGCGAAGGGCCCTAACACCGGGGAGCTGTTTTTT
few	TRBJ2-3	.	TRBV5-1	CASSGGLGSTDTQYF	TGCGCCAGCAGCGGCGGACTGGGCAGCACAGATACGCAGTATTTT
many	TRBJ2-3	TRBD1	TRBV20-1	CSGDRVADTQYF	TGCAGTGGGGACAGGGTGGCAGATACGCAGTATTTT
few	TRBJ1-5	.	TRBV20-1	CSASPSGGSNQPQHF	TGCAGTGCTAGCCCTTCCGGGGGCAGCAATCAGCCCCAGCATTTT
many	TRBJ2-1	.	TRBV5-1	CASSQSTASSYNEQFF	TGCGCCAGCAGCCAATCGACAGCCAGCTCCTACAATGAGCAGTTCTTC
many	TRBJ2-3	.	TRBV7-6	CASSLGGSDTQYF	TGTGCCAGCAGCTTAGGGGGTTCAGATACGCAGTATTTT
.	TRBJ2-7	.	TRBV12-3/TRBV12-4	CASLSRGSLEQYF	TGTGCCAGCCTCTCAAGGGGATCCCTCGAGCAGTACTTC
.	TRBJ2-4	.	TRBV5-1	CASSDDRRRSLMSKNIQYF	TGCGCCAGCAGCGATGATCGCCGACGATCTCTTATGTCCAAAAACATTCAGTACTTC
many	TRBJ2-7	.	TRBV24-1	CATSDSRQRSYEQYF	TGTGCCACCAGTGATTCCCGACAGCGCTCCTACGAGCAGTACTTC
many	TRBJ2-3	.	TRBV12-3/TRBV12-4	CASSLPRTDTQYF	TGTGCCAGCAGTCTACCTAGGACAGATACGCAGTATTTT
many	TRBJ2-1	TRBD2	TRBV7-2	CASSSQGSGRGQFF	TGTGCCAGCAGCTCCCAAGGTAGCGGGAGGGGGCAGTTCTTC
.	TRBJ2-7	.	TRBV6-1	CASKTRQEAYEQYF	TGTGCCAGCAAGACCCGACAGGAGGCCTACGAGCAGTACTTC
few	TRBJ2-3	.	TRBV7-3	CASSDLKTDTQYF	TGTGCCAGCAGCGACTTAAAAACAGATACGCAGTATTTT
many	TRBJ1-1	.	TRBV20-1	CSAPVTNTEAFF	TGCAGTGCTCCCGTCACGAACACTGAAGCTTTCTTT
few	TRBJ2-7	.	TRBV29-1	CSGTPKGSYEQYF	TGCAGCGGAACCCCGAAGGGATCCTACGAGCAGTACTTC
many	TRBJ1-2	.	TRBV20-1	CSARARTHRTGGYTF	TGCAGTGCTAGGGCCAGGACCCACCGAACGGGAGGCTACACCTTC
once	TRBJ2-1	TRBD1	TRBV5-1	CASRSGTGANEQFF	TGCGCCAGCAGATCCGGGACAGGGGCCAATGAGCAGTTCTTC
.	TRBJ1-1	.	TRBV24-1	CATSEGRMNTEAFF	TGTGCCACCAGCGAGGGCAGGATGAACACTGAAGCTTTCTTT
few	TRBJ1-5	.	TRBV6-2/TRBV6-3	CASHTEQYQPQHF	TGTGCCAGTCACACAGAACAGTATCAGCCCCAGCATTTT
few	TRBJ2-2	.	TRBV7-8	CASSLASPTGGELFF	TGTGCCAGCAGCTTAGCGTCTCCAACGGGGGGGGAGCTGTTTTTT
.	TRBJ2-5	.	TRBV5-1	CASSLLNAVQYF	TGCGCCAGCAGCTTACTGAATGCAGTTCAATACTTC
few	TRBJ2-2	TRBD2	TRBV11-2	CASSLAGLAGNTGELFF	TGTGCCAGCAGCTTAGCTGGACTAGCGGGGAACACCGGGGAGCTGTTTTTT
many	TRBJ2-7	.	TRBV7-2	CASSLEGSVSYEQYF	TGTGCCAGCAGCTTAGAAGGTAGCGTCTCCTACGAGCAGTACTTC
many	TRBJ2-7	.	TRBV12-3/TRBV12-4	CASKDSSSYEQYF	TGTGCCAGCAAAGACAGTAGCTCCTACGAGCAGTACTTC
.	TRBJ1-6	.	TRBV20-1	CSAPDLVSSYNSPLHF	TGCAGTGCACCTGACCTAGTGAGCTCCTATAATTCACCCCTCCACTTT
many	TRBJ2-3	.	TRBV29-1	CSVRRDRFFTDTQYF	TGCAGCGTTCGGCGTGACAGGTTCTTCACAGATACGCAGTATTTT
many	TRBJ2-7	TRBD1	TRBV5-6	CASRDSSYEQYF	TGTGCCAGCCGGGACAGCTCCTACGAGCAGTACTTC
.	TRBJ1-6	.	TRBV11-3	CASSLGLIGSNSPLHF	TGTGCCAGCAGCTTAGGCCTTATTGGGTCTAATTCACCCCTCCACTTT
many	TRBJ2-3	TRBD2	TRBV20-1	CSAPPRLAGSTDTQYF	TGCAGTGCTCCCCCGAGGCTAGCGGGGAGCACAGATACGCAGTATTTT
few	TRBJ2-2	.	TRBV20-1	CSARAPTSSGELFF	TGCAGTGCTAGGGCCCCGACTAGTTCCGGGGAGCTGTTTTTT